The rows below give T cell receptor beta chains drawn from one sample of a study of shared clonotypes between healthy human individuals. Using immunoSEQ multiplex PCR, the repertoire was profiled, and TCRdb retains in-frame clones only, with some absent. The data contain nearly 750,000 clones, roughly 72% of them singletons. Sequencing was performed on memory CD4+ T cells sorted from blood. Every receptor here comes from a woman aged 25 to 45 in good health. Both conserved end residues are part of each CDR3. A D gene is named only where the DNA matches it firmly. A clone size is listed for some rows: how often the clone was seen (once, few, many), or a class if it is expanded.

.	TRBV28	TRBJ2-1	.	TGTGCCAGCAGTCGATCGGGCGGACCCTACAATGAGCAGTTCTTC	CASSRSGGPYNEQFF
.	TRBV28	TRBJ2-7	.	TGTGCCAGCAGTGGGACCCCAGGACAGCGCTACGAGCAGTACTTC	CASSGTPGQRYEQYF
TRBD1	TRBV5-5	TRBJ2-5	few	TGTGCCAGCAGCCCGGGACAGGGGGGAGAGACCCAGTACTTC	CASSPGQGGETQYF
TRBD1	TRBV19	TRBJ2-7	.	TGTGCCAGTAGTTCGGGACAGTCGGTCTACGAGCAGTACTTC	CASSSGQSVYEQYF
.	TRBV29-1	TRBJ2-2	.	TGCAGCGTGGGTGGGGGTCCCGGGGAGCTGTTTTTT	CSVGGGPGELFF
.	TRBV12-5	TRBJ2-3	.	TGTGCTAGTGGCCTTGAAGGTCCTGATACGCAGTATTTT	CASGLEGPDTQYF
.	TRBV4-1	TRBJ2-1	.	TGCGCCAGCAGCGAAGACTACTACAATGAGCAGTTCTTC	CASSEDYYNEQFF
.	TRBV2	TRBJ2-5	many	TGTGCCACGGGGCCCGTGAGGGAGACCCAGTACTTC	CATGPVRETQYF
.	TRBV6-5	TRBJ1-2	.	TGTGCCAGCAGGACCCTCTATGGCTACACCTTC	CASRTLYGYTF
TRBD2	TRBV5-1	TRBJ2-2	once	TGCGCCAGCAGCTTGTCTGTTAGCGGGAAGAACACCGGGGAGCTGTTTTTT	CASSLSVSGKNTGELFF
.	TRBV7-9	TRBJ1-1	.	TGTGCCAGCAGCTTACCATCGGGCACTGAAGCTTTCTTT	CASSLPSGTEAFF
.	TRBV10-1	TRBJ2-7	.	TGCGCCAGCAGTCCCGGACAGAGCTCCTACGAGCAGTACTTC	CASSPGQSSYEQYF
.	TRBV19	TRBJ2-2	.	TGTGCCAGTAGTATTCCTCGAGGGCCGGACACCGGGGAGCTGTTTTTT	CASSIPRGPDTGELFF
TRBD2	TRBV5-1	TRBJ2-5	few	TGCGCCAGCACCAAGCGGGAGACCTCAGAGACCCAGTACTTC	CASTKRETSETQYF
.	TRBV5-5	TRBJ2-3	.	TGTGCCAGCAGCTTGGCTCCCGTCTGGGGGAGCAACCAGTTGACGCAGTATTTT	CASSLAPVWGSNQLTQYF
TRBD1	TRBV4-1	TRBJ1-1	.	TGCGCCAGCGGCCGGGACAGGGGGTTTATGAACACTGAAGCTTTCTTT	CASGRDRGFMNTEAFF
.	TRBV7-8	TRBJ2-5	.	TGTGCCAGCAGCTTACTCAGAGGCCTCTATGCAGAGACCCAGTACTTC	CASSLLRGLYAETQYF
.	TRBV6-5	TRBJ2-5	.	TGTGCCAGCAGTTACGTGGGGTGGCAAGAGACCCAGTACTTC	CASSYVGWQETQYF
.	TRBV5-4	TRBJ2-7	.	TGTGCCAGCAGCCTGGGTTATGTGACAGTGGGGCCCTACGAGCAGTACTTC	CASSLGYVTVGPYEQYF
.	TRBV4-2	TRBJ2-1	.	TGTGCCAGCAGCCAAGATTTGCTCGGAGAAAGCCAGTTCTTC	CASSQDLLGESQFF
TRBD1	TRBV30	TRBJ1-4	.	TGTGCCTGGAGCGGGACAGGGGGATTTGAAAAACTGTTTTTT	CAWSGTGGFEKLFF
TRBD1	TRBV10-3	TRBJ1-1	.	TGTGCCATCAGTTACCAGGGGGGGGACACTGAAGCTTTCTTT	CAISYQGGDTEAFF
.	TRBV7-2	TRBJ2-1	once	TGTGCCAGCAGCCGGGACGCCTTTGAGCAGTTCTTC	CASSRDAFEQFF
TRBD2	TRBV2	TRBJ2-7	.	TGTGCCAGCTCAGCGGTAGCGGGACCCTACGAGCAGTACTTC	CASSAVAGPYEQYF
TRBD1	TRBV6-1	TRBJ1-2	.	TGTGCCAGCAGTAACGAAGCCAACAGGGGTGGCTACACCTTC	CASSNEANRGGYTF
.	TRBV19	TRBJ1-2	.	TGTGCCAGTAGTATTTTCGCTTCTAATGGCTACACCTTC	CASSIFASNGYTF
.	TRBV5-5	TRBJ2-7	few	TGTGCCAGCAGCTTCCCAGTGACGGACTTCCAACCCGCCTACGAGCAGTACTTC	CASSFPVTDFQPAYEQYF
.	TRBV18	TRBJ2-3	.	TGTGCCAGCTCACCTCAGGGGCAGATTAGCACAGATACGCAGTATTTT	CASSPQGQISTDTQYF
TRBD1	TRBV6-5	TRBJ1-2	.	TGTGCCAGCAGTTTCCTGGACAGGGGAAATGGCTACACCTTC	CASSFLDRGNGYTF
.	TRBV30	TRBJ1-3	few	TGTGCTTGGACTTTTGGAAACACCATATATTTT	CAWTFGNTIYF
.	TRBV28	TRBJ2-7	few	TGTGCCAGCAGAGACCCTTCGACTAGGAGGAGAAACGAGCAGTACTTC	CASRDPSTRRRNEQYF
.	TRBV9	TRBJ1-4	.	TGTGCCAGCAGCCGGTTCGCAACTAATGAAAAACTGTTTTTT	CASSRFATNEKLFF
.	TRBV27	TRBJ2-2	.	TGTGCCAGCAGTTTATCGGGGGCAGGGCGGTCTCTAGTGGAGCTGTTTTTT	CASSLSGAGRSLVELFF
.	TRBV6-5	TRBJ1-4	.	TGTGCCAGCAGTTCCTCTGGGGCAACTAATGAAAAACTGTTTTTT	CASSSSGATNEKLFF
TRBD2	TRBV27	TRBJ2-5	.	TGTGCCAGCACGGAGAGCGGGAGTTTGAAGACCCAGTACTTC	CASTESGSLKTQYF
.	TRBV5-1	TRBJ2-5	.	TGCGCCAGCAGCTACGGACCCGAAGAAGAGACCCAGTACTTC	CASSYGPEEETQYF
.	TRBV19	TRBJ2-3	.	TGTGCCAGTAGTTTTACCTTCACAGATACGCAGTATTTT	CASSFTFTDTQYF
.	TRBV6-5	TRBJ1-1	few	TGTGCCAGCAGTTACTCACCCAAATCCACTGAAGCTTTCTTT	CASSYSPKSTEAFF
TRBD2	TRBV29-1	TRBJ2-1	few	TGCAGCGTTGCGGGGGTATTGGCTAGCGGGAGTAGGAATGAGCAGTTCTTC	CSVAGVLASGSRNEQFF
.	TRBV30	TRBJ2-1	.	TGTGCCTGGAGTGGGCCCACCAATGAGCAGTTCTTC	CAWSGPTNEQFF
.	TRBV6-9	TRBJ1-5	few	TGTGCCAGCGATTTTAGGCAGCCCCAGCATTTT	CASDFRQPQHF
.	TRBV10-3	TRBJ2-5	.	TGTGCCACTTCATGGGGCAATGGAGAGACCCAGTACTTC	CATSWGNGETQYF
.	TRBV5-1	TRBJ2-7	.	TGCGCCAGCAGCTCCTACATTGCAGGGGACGAGCAGTACTTC	CASSSYIAGDEQYF
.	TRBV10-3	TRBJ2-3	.	TGTGCCATCAGTGAGGGGGGGGATACGCAGTATTTT	CAISEGGDTQYF
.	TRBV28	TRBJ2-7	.	TGTGCCAGCAGTTTCAGAATCGAGCAGTACTTC	CASSFRIEQYF
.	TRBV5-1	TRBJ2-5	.	TGCGCCAGCAGTCCGGACAGTACGGCGGAGACCCAGTACTTC	CASSPDSTAETQYF
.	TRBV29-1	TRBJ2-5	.	TGCAGCGTTGATGGGGTAGAGACCCAGTACTTC	CSVDGVETQYF
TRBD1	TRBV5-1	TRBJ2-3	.	TGCGCCAGCAGCTTGGGGGACAGGGATGTAGATACGCAGTATTTT	CASSLGDRDVDTQYF
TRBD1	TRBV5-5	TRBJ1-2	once	TGTGCCAGCAGCTTGGAAGGGGGCACAAAGCGGTATGGCTACACCTTC	CASSLEGGTKRYGYTF
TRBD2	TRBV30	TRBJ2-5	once	TGTGCCTGGACTAGCGGGGCCGCTTATGGACAGACCCAGTACTTC	CAWTSGAAYGQTQYF
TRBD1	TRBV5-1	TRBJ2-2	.	TGCGCCAGCAGCTTGGAACAGGGGCATAACACCGGGGAGCTGTTTTTT	CASSLEQGHNTGELFF
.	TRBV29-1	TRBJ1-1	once	TGCAGCGTCTACGATCGCACTGAAGCTTTCTTT	CSVYDRTEAFF
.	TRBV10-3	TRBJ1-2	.	TGTGCCATCAGTGAGGGGAGCGCCTTCTATGGCTACACCTTC	CAISEGSAFYGYTF